The T cell receptor (beta chain) under discussion was sequenced for a study of T cell changes during pregnancy in multiple sclerosis. The CDR3 runs to 16 residues. CDR1 MGHDK and CDR2 SYGVNS come from the germline V gene. Deletions cut 4 bases from V and 3 bases from J, with 18 bases between. The protocol was immunoSEQ multiplex PCR, while the TCRdb copy is restricted to in-frame clones and leaves out a portion. The sample lists some 100,000 clones, approximately 90% occurring once. The clonotype comes from a female donor with multiple sclerosis, enrolled in a pregnancy study. The sample in question was peripheral blood, obtained in the second trimester of pregnancy. The rearrangement links TRBV25-1 to TRBJ1-2; D remains unclear. The chain's CDR3 is CASSATSFTRDYGYTF. DNA of the CDR3: TGTGCCAGCAGTGCAACGAGTTTTACCCGGGACTATGGCTACACCTTC.